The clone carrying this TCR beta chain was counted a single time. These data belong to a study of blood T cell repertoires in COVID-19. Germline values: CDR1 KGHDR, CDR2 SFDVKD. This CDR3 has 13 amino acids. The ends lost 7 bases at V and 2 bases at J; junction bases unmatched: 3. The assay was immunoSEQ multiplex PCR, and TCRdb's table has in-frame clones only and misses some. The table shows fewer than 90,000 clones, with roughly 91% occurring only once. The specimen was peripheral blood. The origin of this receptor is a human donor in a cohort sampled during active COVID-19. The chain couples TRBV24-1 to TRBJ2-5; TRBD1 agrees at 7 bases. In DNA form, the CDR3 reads TGTGCCACCAGCCTGGGACAGCAAGAGACCCAGTACTTC. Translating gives CATSLGQQETQYF.